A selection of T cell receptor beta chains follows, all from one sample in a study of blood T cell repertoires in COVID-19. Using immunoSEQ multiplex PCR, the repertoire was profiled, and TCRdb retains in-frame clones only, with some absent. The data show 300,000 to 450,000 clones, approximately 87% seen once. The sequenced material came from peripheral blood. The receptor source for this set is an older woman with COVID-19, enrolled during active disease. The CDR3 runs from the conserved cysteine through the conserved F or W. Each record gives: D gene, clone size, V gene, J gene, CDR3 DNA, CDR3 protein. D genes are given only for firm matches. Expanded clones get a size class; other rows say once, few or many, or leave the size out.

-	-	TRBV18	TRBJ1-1	TGTGCCAGCTCACCAAGTTTAGGGGTTAACACTGAAGCTTTCTTT	CASSPSLGVNTEAFF
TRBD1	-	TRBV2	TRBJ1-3	TGTGCCAGCAGTGTGTCGGAAACAGGGGGCTCTGGAAACACCATATATTTT	CASSVSETGGSGNTIYF
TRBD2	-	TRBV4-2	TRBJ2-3	TGTGCCAGCAGCCACCGACTAGCGGGCACAGATACGCAGTATTTT	CASSHRLAGTDTQYF
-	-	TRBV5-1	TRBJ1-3	TGCGCCAGCAGCTTGGCCCAGGGTCATGGAAACACCATATATTTT	CASSLAQGHGNTIYF
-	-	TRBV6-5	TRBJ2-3	TGTGCCAGCAGGGCAGGCCCTAGCACAGATACGCAGTATTTT	CASRAGPSTDTQYF
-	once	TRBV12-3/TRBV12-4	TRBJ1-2	TGTGCGATCGATCGGGAATACTATGGCTACACCTTC	CAIDREYYGYTF
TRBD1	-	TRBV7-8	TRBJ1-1	TGTGCCAGCAGCTTTGGGACAGCTCCGAACACTGAAGCTTTCTTT	CASSFGTAPNTEAFF
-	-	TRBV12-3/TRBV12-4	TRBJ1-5	TGTGCCAGCAGCGCCTTTCGGGAGCCCCAGCATTTT	CASSAFREPQHF
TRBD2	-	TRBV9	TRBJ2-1	TGTGCCAGCAGCGTAGTGTCTAGCGGGGCGGGTGAGCAGTTCTTC	CASSVVSSGAGEQFF
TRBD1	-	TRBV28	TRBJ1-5	TGTGCCAGCAAAGGGACAGGGTATAGCAATCAGCCCCAGCATTTT	CASKGTGYSNQPQHF
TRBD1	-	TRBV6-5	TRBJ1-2	TGTGCCAGCACTAGTTCGACAGGGGTAAACTATGGCTACACCTTC	CASTSSTGVNYGYTF
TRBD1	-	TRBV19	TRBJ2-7	TGTGCCAGTACCGATGGGACAGCACCCTCCTACGAGCAGTACTTC	CASTDGTAPSYEQYF
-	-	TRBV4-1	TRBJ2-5	TGCGCCAGCAGCCAAGATCGGGGAGGGGGTTTAGAGACCCAGTACTTC	CASSQDRGGGLETQYF
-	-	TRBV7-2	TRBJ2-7	TGTGCCAGCAGCCGCGACTTCTACGAGCAGTACTTC	CASSRDFYEQYF
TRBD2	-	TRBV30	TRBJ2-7	TGTGCCTGGATTCGCGGGGGGACCGGGGGCTACGAGCAGTACTTC	CAWIRGGTGGYEQYF
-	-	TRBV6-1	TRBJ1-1	TGTGCCAGCAGTGAGATGGGAGCCGGCACTGAAGCTTTCTTT	CASSEMGAGTEAFF
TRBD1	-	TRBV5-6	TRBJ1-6	TGTGCCAGCAGCGGGGCCAGGGGGCTGGAATCACCCCTCCACTTT	CASSGARGLESPLHF
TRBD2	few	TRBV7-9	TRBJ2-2	TGTGCCAGCAGCCCAGCGGGGACCTCGGGGACCGGGGAGCTGTTTTTT	CASSPAGTSGTGELFF
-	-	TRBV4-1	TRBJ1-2	TGCGCCAGCAGCGGGAGGGACCGGGGGAAGGATGGCTACACCTTC	CASSGRDRGKDGYTF
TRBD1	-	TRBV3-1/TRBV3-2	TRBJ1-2	TGTGCCAGCAGCCGTCAGGGGGACTATGGCTACACCTTC	CASSRQGDYGYTF
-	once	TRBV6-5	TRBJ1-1	TGTGCCAGCACCCCAGGGGCCAGGGTCAATACTGAAGCTTTCTTT	CASTPGARVNTEAFF
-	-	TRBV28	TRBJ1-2	TGTGCCTCGGGCCCTGGGGACTTTGGAGGCTACACCTTC	CASGPGDFGGYTF
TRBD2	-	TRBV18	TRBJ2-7	TGTGCCAGCTCACCGGTAGGGACTAGCGGATACGAGCAGTACTTC	CASSPVGTSGYEQYF
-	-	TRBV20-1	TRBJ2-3	TGCAGACCCACTAGCACAGATACGCAGTATTTT	CRPTSTDTQYF
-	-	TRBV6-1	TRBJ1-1	TGTGCCAGCAGTGAAATCAGGGGTACTGAAGCTTTCTTT	CASSEIRGTEAFF
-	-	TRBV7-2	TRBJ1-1	TGTGCCAGCAGCTTAGGGGCCTCTCGAGGGACTGAAGCTTTCTTT	CASSLGASRGTEAFF
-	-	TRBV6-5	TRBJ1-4	TGTGCCAGCAGTTCATCAAAAGGAAGCGGAAAACTGTTTTTT	CASSSSKGSGKLFF
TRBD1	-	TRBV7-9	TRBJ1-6	TGTGCCAGCAGCCCGACAGGGATGGATTCACCCCTCCACTTT	CASSPTGMDSPLHF
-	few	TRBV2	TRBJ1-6	TGTGCCAGCAACCGCAGGTACTCACCCCTCCACTTT	CASNRRYSPLHF
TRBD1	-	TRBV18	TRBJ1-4	TGTGCCAGCTCATCCGACAGGGCCCCGGGTGAAAAACTGTTTTTT	CASSSDRAPGEKLFF
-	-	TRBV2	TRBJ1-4	TGTGCCAGCAGTGATCTCGGCAGGGGAAATGAAAAACTGTTTTTT	CASSDLGRGNEKLFF
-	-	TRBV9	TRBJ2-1	TGTGCCAGCAGCCGCAGCGATGAGCAGTTCTTC	CASSRSDEQFF
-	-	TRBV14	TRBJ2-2	TGTGCCAGCAGCCAAGTCATAGGAGACGAGGGGGAGCTGTTTTTT	CASSQVIGDEGELFF
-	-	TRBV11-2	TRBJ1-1	TGTGCCAGCAGCTTCTGGCAGGGAATGAACACTGAAGCTTTCTTT	CASSFWQGMNTEAFF
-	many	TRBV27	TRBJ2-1	TGTGCCAGCAGTCAACTCGTCTCCTACAATGAGCAGTTCTTC	CASSQLVSYNEQFF
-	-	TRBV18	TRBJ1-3	TGTGCCAGCTCACCATTTGGACAGCAAGGTGGAAACACCATATATTTT	CASSPFGQQGGNTIYF
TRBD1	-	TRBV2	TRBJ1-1	TGTGCCAGCATCCGAAGGGGGCTAGAGACTGAAGCTTTCTTT	CASIRRGLETEAFF
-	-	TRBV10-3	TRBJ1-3	TGTGCCATCAGTGCCCGCCTAGAAAACACCATATATTTT	CAISARLENTIYF